This paragraph reports one T cell receptor (beta chain). The antigen is unknown. A much bigger clone sits one base away, suggesting this may be a read error. The entry originates in a study of T cells in Graves' hyperthyroidism and ophthalmopathy. The study's findings and limits: Ophthalmopathy prediction by the model preceded onset by a median 6.5 months.

The CDR3 covers 16 residues. The germline CDR1 and CDR2 sequences are SGHVS and FQNEAQ. V was pared by 9 bases and J by 6 bases, with 12 bases of the junction left unmatched. Patients counted as stable if ophthalmopathy did not develop within 18 months. Every diagnosis used clinical symptoms, serum thyroxine and TRAb, thyroid ultrasound and orbital computed tomography. TCR beta CDR3 regions were amplified from RNA transcripts. HTBI primers drove first-round RT-PCR of the TCR CDR3. TCRdb passed the multiplex PCR reads through MiXCR, listing each CDR3 protein once. The sample contains around 300,000 distinct CDR3 sequences, approximately 15% of which appear only once.

The chain has TRBV7-8 and TRBJ2-2; 11 positions match TRBD2. The sequencing sample was made of blood. The source of this sequence is a woman between 25 and 40 years old with Graves' hyperthyroidism. The DNA of the CDR3 is TGTGCCAGTAAGAATTTAGCGGGAGGGTCTGCCGGGGAGCTGTTTTTT. It yields the protein CASKNLAGGSAGELFF.